Sequencing of this T cell receptor (beta chain) was carried out in a study of blood T cell repertoires in COVID-19. Study information: Both acute and convalescent COVID-19 samples were obtained from the United States, Italy and Spain. From T cells, B-cell-depleted T cells, or PBMCs came the material, which was cDNA or gDNA.

Original processing notes: Amplification with reference gene primers provided the estimates of nucleated cell counts. Method: immunoSEQ multiplex PCR; TCRdb's copy keeps in-frame clones and lacks some. V, J and clone size were drawn from that table, and D and trimming were deduced from the DNA. The repertoire consists of 90,000 or so clones, with roughly 82% occurring once and the leading ten covering 8%. This clone was recorded only once. V lost 2 bases and J lost 4, with 8 bases in between. CDR1 and CDR2 (germline): MNHEY, SVGEGT. The CDR3 covers 13 residues. This clonotype originated in a man aged 50 to 59 with active COVID-19. The chain carries TRBV6-2 or TRBV6-3 and TRBJ1-2; D perhaps matches TRBD1 (5 bases). The sample consisted of peripheral blood. This CDR3 reads CASSYAGVYGYTF. CDR3 nucleotide sequence: TGTGCCAGCAGTTACGCGGGGGTCTATGGCTACACCTTC.